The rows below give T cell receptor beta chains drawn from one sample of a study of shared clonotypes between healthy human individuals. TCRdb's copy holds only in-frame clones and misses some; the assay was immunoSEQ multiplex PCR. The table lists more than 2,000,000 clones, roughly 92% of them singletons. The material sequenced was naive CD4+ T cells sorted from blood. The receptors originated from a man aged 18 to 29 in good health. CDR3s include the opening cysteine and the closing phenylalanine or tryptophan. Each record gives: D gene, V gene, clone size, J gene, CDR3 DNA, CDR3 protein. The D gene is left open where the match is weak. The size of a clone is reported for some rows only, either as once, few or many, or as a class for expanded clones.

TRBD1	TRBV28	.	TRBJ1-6	TGTGCCAGCACCGTACAGGGGCTGGGCGCCTATAATTCACCCCTCCACTTT	CASTVQGLGAYNSPLHF
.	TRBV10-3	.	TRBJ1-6	TGTGCCATCAGTGAGCAGGGGCCCCTCCACTTT	CAISEQGPLHF
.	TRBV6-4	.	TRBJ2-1	TGTGCCAGCAGTGAGCCAAGTAGTCGCACAGCCCTATCCTACAATGAGCAGTTCTTC	CASSEPSSRTALSYNEQFF
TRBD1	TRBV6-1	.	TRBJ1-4	TGTGCCAGCAGTGCACAGGGGGCGAAGGGTGAAAAACTGTTTTTT	CASSAQGAKGEKLFF
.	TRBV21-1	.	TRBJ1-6	TGTGCCAGCAGCAAAGCGTTCAGTAATTCGCCCCTCCACTTT	CASSKAFSNSPLHF
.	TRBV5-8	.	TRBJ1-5	TGTGCCAGCACCCCGCGGGGGGAAGGGAATCAGCCCCAGCATTTT	CASTPRGEGNQPQHF
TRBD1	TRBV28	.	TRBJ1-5	TGTGCCAGCAGTTGGGGGACAGGGGTCAATCAGCCCCAGCATTTT	CASSWGTGVNQPQHF
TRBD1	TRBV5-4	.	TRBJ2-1	TGTGCCAGCAGCTTGGGGACAGGGGGTCAGGTAAATGAGCAGTTCTTC	CASSLGTGGQVNEQFF
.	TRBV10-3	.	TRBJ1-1	TGTGCCGTACAGGGAGGCGATTGGGGCACTGAAGCTTTCTTT	CAVQGGDWGTEAFF
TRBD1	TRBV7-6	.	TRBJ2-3	TGTGCCAGCAGCTTAAGCGCAGGGGGTTACATTGATACGCAGTATTTT	CASSLSAGGYIDTQYF
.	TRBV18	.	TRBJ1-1	TGTGCCAGCTCACTAAAAGAGAACACTGAAGCTTTCTTT	CASSLKENTEAFF
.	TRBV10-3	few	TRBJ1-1	TGTGCCATCAGTGATTTGGGGACGACTGAAGCTTTCTTT	CAISDLGTTEAFF
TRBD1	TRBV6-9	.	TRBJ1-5	TGTGCCAGCACCCCAGCCGAAGACAGGGGGCTTCAGCCCCAGCATTTT	CASTPAEDRGLQPQHF
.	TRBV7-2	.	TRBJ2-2	TGTGCCAGCAGCTTCTCTAGGAGCGACACCGGGGAGCTGTTTTTT	CASSFSRSDTGELFF
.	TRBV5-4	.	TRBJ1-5	TGTGCCAGCAGCTTAGACCTAAGTAGCAATCAGCCCCAGCATTTT	CASSLDLSSNQPQHF
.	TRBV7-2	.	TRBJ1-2	TGTGCCAGCAGCTTAGCTTTCAGGGGATCCGGCGGCTACACCTTC	CASSLAFRGSGGYTF
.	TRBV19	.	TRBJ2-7	TGTGCCAGTAGTATAGAAATCGGCTACGAGCAGTACTTC	CASSIEIGYEQYF
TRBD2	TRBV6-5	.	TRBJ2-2	TGTGCCAGCAGTCTTCTAGCGGGAGTCACCGGGGAGCTGTTTTTT	CASSLLAGVTGELFF
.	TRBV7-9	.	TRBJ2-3	TGTGCCAGCGGTGCTGATACGCAGTATTTT	CASGADTQYF
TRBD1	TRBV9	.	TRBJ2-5	TGTGCCAGCAGCGTCGGACAGGGAGAATGGGAAACCCAGTACTTC	CASSVGQGEWETQYF
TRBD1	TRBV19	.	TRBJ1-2	TGTGCCAGTAGTATACAACGGACAGGGTTGAACTATGGCTACACCTTC	CASSIQRTGLNYGYTF
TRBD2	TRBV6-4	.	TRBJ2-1	TGTGCCAGCAGCATTGGCAGGGAGGGCAATGAGCAGTTCTTC	CASSIGREGNEQFF
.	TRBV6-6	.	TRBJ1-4	TGTGCCAGCAGTTACCGGGGGCAAGGTGCTAATGAAAAACTGTTTTTT	CASSYRGQGANEKLFF
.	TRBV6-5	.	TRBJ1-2	TGTGCCAGCAGTTCTCCAGGTCAGCTGGGTGGCTACACCTTC	CASSSPGQLGGYTF
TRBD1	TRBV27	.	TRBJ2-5	TGTGCCAGCAGTCCCGGGACAGGGGCAGCGACCCAGTACTTC	CASSPGTGAATQYF
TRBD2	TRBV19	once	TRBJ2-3	TGTGCCAGTAGTACCCTACTAGCGGGGAGCACAGATACGCAGTATTTT	CASSTLLAGSTDTQYF
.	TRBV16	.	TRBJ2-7	TGTGCCAGCAGCCAATGGACGGTCTCCTACGAGCAGTACTTC	CASSQWTVSYEQYF
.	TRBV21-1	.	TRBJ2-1	TGTGCCAGCAGCGAACGGGACACACACAATGAGCAGTTCTTC	CASSERDTHNEQFF
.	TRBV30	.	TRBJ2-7	TGTGCCTGGACTCGACCCCTCCTGACGACCTACGAGCAGTACTTC	CAWTRPLLTTYEQYF
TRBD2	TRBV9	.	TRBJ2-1	TGTGCCAGCAGCGAAACGGGGGGAACCTACAATGAGCAGTTCTTC	CASSETGGTYNEQFF
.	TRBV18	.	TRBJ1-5	TGTGCCAGCTCACCGCTCGGCCAGGGCAATCAGCCCCAGCATTTT	CASSPLGQGNQPQHF
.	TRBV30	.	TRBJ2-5	TGTGCCTGGAGTGTACGGGGCTCCCCGGACTTC	CAWSVRGSPDF
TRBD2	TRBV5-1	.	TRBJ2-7	TGCGCCAGCAGCTTGGTTTCTAGCGGGTTCCACGAGCAGTACTTC	CASSLVSSGFHEQYF
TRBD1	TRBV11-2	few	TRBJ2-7	TGTGCCAGCAGCTTTGAGGGGACAGTCGTGAAGGGGGAGCAGTACTTC	CASSFEGTVVKGEQYF
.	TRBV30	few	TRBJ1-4	TGTGCCTTTGACAGATACAATGAAAAACTGTTTTTT	CAFDRYNEKLFF
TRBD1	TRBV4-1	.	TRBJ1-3	TGCGCCAGCAGCCAAGAGGACAGGGTCTCTGGAAACACCATATATTTT	CASSQEDRVSGNTIYF
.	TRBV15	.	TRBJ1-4	TGTGCCACCAGCAGAGTGAGGGTTGGCAATGAAAAACTGTTTTTT	CATSRVRVGNEKLFF
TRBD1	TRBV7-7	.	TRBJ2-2	TGTGCTAGCAGCTCGGGACAGGGATACACCGGGGAGCTGTTTTTT	CASSSGQGYTGELFF
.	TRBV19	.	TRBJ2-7	TGTGCCAGTAGTATTATCGGGGACGAGCAGTACTTC	CASSIIGDEQYF
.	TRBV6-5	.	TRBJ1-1	TGTGCCAGCAGTACCGGGAGAGGTACTGAAGCTTTCTTT	CASSTGRGTEAFF
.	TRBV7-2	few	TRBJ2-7	TGTGCCAGCAGCTTAGGCAGGAGCTACGAGCAGTACTTC	CASSLGRSYEQYF
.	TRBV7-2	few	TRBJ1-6	TGTGCCAGCAGCTTAGAGGCAGATTCACCCCTCCACTTT	CASSLEADSPLHF
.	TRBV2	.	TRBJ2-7	TGTGCCAGCAGTTCGGCAAATTACGAGCAGTACTTC	CASSSANYEQYF
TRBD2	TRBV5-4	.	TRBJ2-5	TGTGCCAGCAGCCGAGGAGCGGGAGGGTTCCAAGAGACCCAGTACTTC	CASSRGAGGFQETQYF
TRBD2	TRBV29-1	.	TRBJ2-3	TGCAGCGTTGAAGATTCTTCGGGAGGGCCGTTAGATACGCAGTATTTT	CSVEDSSGGPLDTQYF
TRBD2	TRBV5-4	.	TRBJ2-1	TGTGCCAGCAGCTTCGCTAGCGGGGATAATGAGCAGTTCTTC	CASSFASGDNEQFF
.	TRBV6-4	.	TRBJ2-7	TGTGCCAGCAGCCAGGGGTCAGGCTACGAGCAGTACTTC	CASSQGSGYEQYF
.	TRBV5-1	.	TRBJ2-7	TGCGCCAGCAGCTTGGAAGCGGGCCCCTCCTACGAGCAGTACTTC	CASSLEAGPSYEQYF
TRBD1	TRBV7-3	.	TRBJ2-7	TGTGCCAGCAGCAAGACAGGGGGCTCCTACGAGCAGTACTTC	CASSKTGGSYEQYF
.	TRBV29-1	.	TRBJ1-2	TGCAGCGTGGGGGAATCTGGCTACACCTTC	CSVGESGYTF
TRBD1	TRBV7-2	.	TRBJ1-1	TGTGCCAGCAGCGTGCAGGGGGCGCGGACTGAAGCTTTCTTT	CASSVQGARTEAFF
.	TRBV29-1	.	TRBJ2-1	TGCAGCGCGATGAGGGGGAACAATGAGCAGTTCTTC	CSAMRGNNEQFF
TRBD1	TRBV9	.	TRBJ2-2	TGTGCCAGCAGCGTAGAGACAGGGCTGGGCACCGGGGAGCTGTTTTTT	CASSVETGLGTGELFF